This T cell receptor beta chain was documented in a study of vaccination and CD4 T cells after COVID-19 (dated by TCRdb to between 2021 and 2023). A note on the overall study: Convalescent patients had a positive SARS-CoV-2 result on nasal swab PCR, and of these patients, about ten had mild disease and one had severe disease. Six males and four females were included in the convalescent cohort, with two Hispanic individuals, seven Caucasians, two Asians and one multiracial person represented. Two doses of either the Pfizer-BioNTech BNT162b2 vaccine (n=8) or the Moderna mRNA-1273 vaccine (n=2) were administered to participants. Post-COVID blood samples were collected from convalescent patients a median of approximately 93 days after diagnosis, with a range of about 35 to 170 days. Post-vaccine blood samples were obtained a median of about 77 days after the second vaccine dose, with a range of roughly 12 to 250 days. For three convalescent patients, samples were collected at an early post-vaccination timepoint (day 14) as well as at a late post-vaccination timepoint (days 161 to 241). Overlapping spike peptide pools from SARS-CoV-2 and from the common cold coronaviruses HCoV-NL63, HCoV-OC43 and HCoV-229E were used as culture stimuli. As controls, cultures received a CEFX viral epitope pool (the positive control), an HIV-1 Nef peptide pool (the negative control), or no peptide at all. The spike-specific CD4+ TCR repertoire was compared before and after mRNA vaccination in approximately 9 COVID-19 convalescent patients and several infection-naive healthy vaccine recipients.

Study-wide findings and limitations: The median number of SARS-CoV-2-reactive clonotypes rose from under 25 after infection to roughly 38 after vaccination, but the change was not significant. Among the post-vaccine SARS-CoV-2-reactive clones in convalescent patients, a median around 86% showed up only after vaccination, which suggests vaccine-specific priming. In convalescent patients, nearly all vaccine-specific clones (304 of 307) were found to be mono-reactive for SARS-CoV-2 spike rather than cross-reactive with common cold coronaviruses. Only a relatively small number of convalescent patients were included in the study, and early timepoints following natural infection were not analyzed.

This clonotype was found a few times. What this receptor recognizes is not known. The record has no base qualities; no much larger clone is one base away. The germline V gene (reference sequence) specifies DFQATT as CDR1 and SNEGSKA as CDR2. V was cut back by 5 bases and J by 4 bases, leaving a gap of 9 bases between them. CDR3 length: 12 amino acids, cysteine to phenylalanine. This entry keeps only the CDR3 DNA: 36 bases, framed from base 1. What the time point label conveys for this sample: late sampling 161 to 241 days after vaccination in a few convalescent patients. In the paper's terms, the treatment or condition label means: approximately nine-day PBMC culture with coronavirus spike peptide pools or control peptides (ViraFEST assay). The ViraFEST assay, used in the study, expanded antigen-specific T cells with peptide pools and then identified the expanded clonotypes through TCR sequencing. The positive SARS-CoV-2 PCR tests of the convalescent patients were dated from March to December 2020, before the Alpha, Beta and Delta variants emerged in the United States. PBMCs were cultured at 1.5 million to 2 million per well in IMDM supplemented with approximately 5% human AB serum and 10 IU/ml IL-2, with about 11 ug/ml peptide pools added. On days 3 and 7, half of the culture medium was replaced with fresh IL-2-containing medium. CD4+ T cells were isolated after approximately ten days of culture through negative selection using the EasySep CD4+ T cell isolation kit. PBMCs were separated from whole blood using Ficoll-Paque Plus gradient centrifugation and then either used fresh or cryopreserved at -140C. Culture conditions were generally each tested in triplicate wells.

Library preparation used PCR. DNA from cultured CD4+ T cells was subjected to TCR sequencing with the Oncomine TCR Beta short-read assay at the Johns Hopkins FTIC core. The QIAamp micro DNA kit was used to extract genomic DNA from the cultured CD4+ T cells. Oncomine TCR Beta libraries made from cultured CD4+ T cells were pooled using unique dual indexes and sequenced on an Illumina iSeq 100. In the source study's methods: Non-productive sequences were removed, and CDR3s that did not start with C, did not end with F or W, or were shorter than 7 amino acids were discarded. The MANAFEST web application identified antigen-specific clonotypes by comparing peptide-stimulated wells against reference wells and other culture wells. An FDR below 0.05, an odds ratio above 5, and a productive frequency above 0.1% in at least two of three replicate wells were required for clones to be considered positive. A clonotype counted as cross-reactive if it showed significant expansion both in the SARS-CoV-2 spike wells and in at least one common cold coronavirus spike condition. Levenshtein distances (stringdist) and unrooted phylogenetic trees (ape) in R version 3.6.1 were used to assess CDR3 homology. TCRdb itself trimmed the public reads at Q25 with fastp, ran MiXCR and retained productive beta chains. Rows merge per CDR3 protein into single entries with the most common DNA and genes. In this record, the V and J calls reflect TCRdb's handling and not the investigators' own analysis. The sample table records about 25,000 distinct CDR3 sequences; roughly 38% of these occur just once. Clones ranked in the top ten supply 3% to 4% of the sample.

This clonotype was obtained from a human donor who had recovered from COVID-19. Sequencing was performed on CD4+ T cells from blood, cultured in vitro, taken about 7 months after SARS-CoV-2 vaccination. The sequence links TRBV20-1 to TRBJ2-1; a tentative D match to TRBD1 spans 6 bases. CDR3 loop: CSAEDSYNEQFF. The nucleotide sequence is TGCAGTGCTGAGGACAGTTACAATGAGCAGTTCTTC.